The sequence of this T cell receptor beta chain was determined in a study of CD8 T cells in ankylosing spondylitis. This clonotype was found a few times. Its cognate antigen is unknown. Study-wide points: Disease-linked clones displayed a CD8+ phenotype and appeared relatively rarely in peripheral blood. Ankylosing spondylitis blood appeared to carry a characteristic TCR beta motif of fewer than 10 highly homologous variants.

The CDR3 consists of 17 residues. Germline V gives CDR1 SGHTA, CDR2 FQGNSA. With 1 base clipped from V and 1 base from J, the junction kept 8 bases outside the gene matches. TCRdb redid the calling of the 5' RACE reads with MiXCR, one entry per CDR3 protein. This table has about 440,000 distinct CDR3 sequences, over 15% appearing once. The sequencing sample was made of blood, either unsorted or a sorted T cell fraction (not recorded which). The rearrangement links TRBV7-2 to TRBJ2-5, with TRBD2 identical over 8 bases. The origin of this receptor is a male donor with ankylosing spondylitis. In DNA form, the CDR3 reads TGTGCCAGCAGCTTAGGTTCCAGCGGGAGTCTCCAAGAGACCCAGTACTTC. Its protein product is CASSLGSSGSLQETQYF.